These T cell receptor beta chains were read from a single sample in a study of beta chain features in type 1 diabetes. TCRdb's copy holds only in-frame clones and misses some; the assay was immunoSEQ multiplex PCR. The profile shows about 410,000 clones, roughly 14% of them singletons. Input material: naive CD4+ T cells from blood. These receptors all stem from a man younger than 40 in good health. CDR3s include the opening cysteine and the closing phenylalanine or tryptophan. D genes are given only for firm matches. Rows give clone size only sometimes, using once, few, many, or a class for an expanded clone.

d_gene	v_gene	j_gene	abundance	CDR3nt	CDR3aa
NA	TRBV18	TRBJ1-1	few	TGTGCCAGCTCACAGGTAAACACTGAAGCTTTCTTT	CASSQVNTEAFF
TRBD1	TRBV12-5	TRBJ2-1	NA	TGTGCTAGCGACCGGACAGGCGACAATGAGCAGTTCTTC	CASDRTGDNEQFF
NA	TRBV4-1	TRBJ1-4	NA	TGCGCCAGCAGCCTAGTCACCACTAATGAAAAACTGTTTTTT	CASSLVTTNEKLFF
NA	TRBV29-1	TRBJ2-6	NA	TGCAGCGTTGAAGCAGAAAGGGGAGCTGGGGCCAACGTCCTGACTTTC	CSVEAERGAGANVLTF
NA	TRBV2	TRBJ2-2	NA	TGTGCCAGCAGTTACAGGGAGGCAGTTTCGGAGCTGTTTTTT	CASSYREAVSELFF
NA	TRBV9	TRBJ1-6	NA	TGTGCCAGCAGCGTACAGAGCTCCTATAATTCACCCCTCCACTTT	CASSVQSSYNSPLHF
NA	TRBV20-1	TRBJ1-2	NA	TGCAGTGCTAGCCGGGACTATGGCTACACCTTC	CSASRDYGYTF
NA	TRBV7-8	TRBJ2-5	few	TGTGCCAGCAGCCCACGGGTCCAAGAGACCCAGTACTTC	CASSPRVQETQYF
NA	TRBV7-2	TRBJ2-3	few	TGTGCCAGCAGCTCCTCCAATGTACCGGGGGGCGAGGTGTATACGCAGTATTTT	CASSSSNVPGGEVYTQYF
NA	TRBV4-1	TRBJ2-3	NA	TGCGCCAGCAGCCAAGGAGTCTTCACAGATACGCAGTATTTT	CASSQGVFTDTQYF
NA	TRBV7-2	TRBJ1-2	NA	TGTGCCAGCAGCAAAGATGTCTATGGCTACACCTTC	CASSKDVYGYTF
NA	TRBV4-3	TRBJ2-3	NA	TGCGCCAGCAGCCAAGAGCCGGGACTGAGCACAGATACGCAGTATTTT	CASSQEPGLSTDTQYF
NA	TRBV15	TRBJ2-5	NA	TGTGCCACCACTACGGACAATGAAGAGACCCAGTACTTC	CATTTDNEETQYF
NA	TRBV30	TRBJ2-1	NA	TGTGCCTGGAGCCGGCCGGGGGTCAGCCCACAGAATGAGCAGTTCTTC	CAWSRPGVSPQNEQFF
NA	TRBV30	TRBJ2-3	few	TGTGCCTGGAGCAATGGAGATACGCAGTATTTT	CAWSNGDTQYF
NA	TRBV4-1	TRBJ2-6	few	TGCGCCAGCAGCCAAGTATTCGGGGATTCTGGGGCCAACGTCCTGACTTTC	CASSQVFGDSGANVLTF
NA	TRBV4-1	TRBJ2-3	few	TGCGCCAGCAGCCAAGATCCGGTCTTGTCAGATACGCAGTATTTT	CASSQDPVLSDTQYF
TRBD1	TRBV29-1	TRBJ1-2	few	TGCAGCGTTGAAGAAGTTGGGCGCAGGGGGCAAACCTTAAACTATGGCTACACCTTC	CSVEEVGRRGQTLNYGYTF
NA	TRBV4-2	TRBJ2-3	NA	TGTGCCAGCAGCAGAGGACAAAGCACAGATACGCAGTATTTT	CASSRGQSTDTQYF
TRBD1	TRBV20-1	TRBJ2-5	few	TGCAGTGCGCCACAGGGGAAGACCCAGTACTTC	CSAPQGKTQYF
TRBD2	TRBV18	TRBJ2-1	few	TGTGCCAGCTCACCACGTAGCGGGCAATTCTTGGTGAGCTTGCAGTTCTTC	CASSPRSGQFLVSLQFF
TRBD1	TRBV7-2	TRBJ2-1	NA	TGTGCCAGCAGCGCCAACAGGGGTGGAGTCGAGTTCTTC	CASSANRGGVEFF
TRBD1	TRBV7-8	TRBJ2-5	NA	TGTGCCAGCAGCTTAGGTTCAGGGGGCCAAGAGACCCAGTACTTC	CASSLGSGGQETQYF
TRBD1	TRBV9	TRBJ2-2	NA	TGTGCCAGCAGCCTCACCGGACAGGGATCGGCCGGGGAGCTGTTTTTT	CASSLTGQGSAGELFF
NA	TRBV5-6	TRBJ2-5	NA	TGTGCCAGCAGCTTGGCTGAAGAGACCCAGTACTTC	CASSLAEETQYF
TRBD2	TRBV2	TRBJ2-1	few	TGTGCCAGCAGCGGGACTAGCGGGAGCTTGGGTGAGCAGTTCTTC	CASSGTSGSLGEQFF
NA	TRBV9	TRBJ1-2	NA	TGTGCCAGCAGCGTAGCTAACAGACTACCCTATGGCTACACCTTC	CASSVANRLPYGYTF
NA	TRBV7-2	TRBJ2-1	NA	TGTGCCAGCAGCTTAGTTATATACAATGAGCAGTTCTTC	CASSLVIYNEQFF
NA	TRBV7-9	TRBJ2-3	few	TGTGCCAAACAAGGAGGCACAGATACGCAGTATTTT	CAKQGGTDTQYF
TRBD1	TRBV4-1	TRBJ1-6	NA	TGCGCCAGCACAGGGGGAGCGTCACCCCTCCACTTT	CASTGGASPLHF
NA	TRBV7-9	TRBJ1-3	NA	TGTGCCAGCTCCACTGGCAACTCTGGAAACACCATATATTTT	CASSTGNSGNTIYF
TRBD1	TRBV5-1	TRBJ2-5	NA	TGCGCCAGCAGCTCGGGACAGTCTTTCGAGACCCAGTACTTC	CASSSGQSFETQYF
NA	TRBV15	TRBJ1-1	few	TGTGCCACCAGCAGAGGGAACAGGGCAACTGAAGCTTTCTTT	CATSRGNRATEAFF
NA	TRBV7-8	TRBJ1-4	few	TGTGCCAGCAGCTTCGACAGGCCAACTAATGAAAAACTGTTTTTT	CASSFDRPTNEKLFF
TRBD2	TRBV2	TRBJ2-5	NA	TGTGCCAGCAGAGGACTAGCGGGGGGGAGGACCCAGTACTTC	CASRGLAGGRTQYF